The 17 T cell receptor beta chains below were found in one sample sequenced in a study of PD-1 blockade in classical Hodgkin lymphoma. Here immunoSEQ multiplex PCR was the method, and the copy in TCRdb shows in-frame clones only, minus some. Here the sample spans about 17,000 clones, roughly 63% being singletons. Each patient's relapse followed autologous stem cell transplantation, and brentuximab vedotin exposure varied. The material sequenced was peripheral blood mononuclear cells (PBMCs), taken before the second cycle of nivolumab. These receptor sequences come from a human donor with classical Hodgkin lymphoma.

The chain couples TRBV5-6 to TRBJ2-7, with 13 bases that match TRBD2. V lost 2 bases to trimming and J lost 7 bases; unmatched junction nucleotides: 9. The CDR3 has 16 residues. CDR1 and CDR2 from the germline V gene are SGHDT and YYEEEE. In DNA, the CDR3 is TGTGCCAGCAGCTTTGAGGGACTAGCGGGACTCGGGGAGCAGTACTTC. Its protein product is CASSFEGLAGLGEQYF.

This clone was detected a few times. The chain uses TRBV19 and TRBJ1-2, with 7 bases aligning to TRBD1. The ends lost 1 base at V and 2 bases at J; junction bases unmatched: 7. CDR3 size: 16 residues. Looked up from germline, CDR1 is LNHDA and CDR2 is SQIVND (reference sequence). DNA for the CDR3: TGTGCCAGTAGTATAGGGATAGACAGGGTCAACTATGGCTACACCTTC. Translated: CASSIGIDRVNYGYTF. Full variable domain (remainder filled in from reference TRBV19 and TRBJ1-2): DGGITQSPKYLFRKEGQNVTLSCEQNLNHDAMYWYRQDPGQGLRLIYYSQIVNDFQKGDIAEGYSVSREKKESFPLTVTSAQKNPTAFYLCASSIGIDRVNYGYTFGSGTRLTVV.

The gene calls are TRBV5-1 and TRBJ1-4; a weak D match, TRBD1 (5 bases). Trimming removed 6 bases from V and 10 bases from J, with 16 bases in between. Germline V gene sequence: CDR1 SGHRS, CDR2 YFSETQ. The CDR3 extends over 13 amino acids. CDR3 residues: CASTRQKKRKLFF. The CDR3 region has the DNA TGCGCCAGCACGAGACAGAAAAAGAGAAAACTGTTTTTT. Full variable domain (missing parts from reference TRBV5-1 and TRBJ1-4): KAGVTQTPRYLIKTRGQQVTLSCSPISGHRSVSWYQQTPGQGLQFLFEYFSETQRNKGNFPGRFSGRQFSNSRSEMNVSTLELGDSALYLCASTRQKKRKLFFGSGTQLSVL.

This chain connects TRBV10-3 to TRBJ2-1; 9 bases line up with TRBD2. J was trimmed by 2 bases and V by 8 bases; bases with no gene match: 4. Germline loops: CDR1 ENHRY, CDR2 SYGVKD. CDR3 length: 14 residues. Here the CDR3 DNA reads TGTGCCATCCGACTAGCGGCTACCTACAATGAGCAGTTCTTC. Its protein product is CAIRLAATYNEQFF.

CDR3 DNA: TGTGCCAGCAGTTCTATCAAGACAGCTACTATTTACGAGCAGTACTTC. Amino acid sequence: CASSSIKTATIYEQYF. The rearrangement uses TRBV28 and TRBJ2-7, with a possible D match to TRBD1 (5 bases). V dropped 4 bases and J dropped 4 bases, with 20 bases sitting between them. CDR1 and CDR2 from the germline V gene are MDHEN and SYDVKM. This CDR3 comprises 16 residues.

This chain connects TRBV30 to TRBJ1-2; D might be TRBD1 (6 bases). V lost 2 bases and J lost 1, with 23 bases in between. In germline, CDR1 is GTSNPN, CDR2 SVGIG (reference sequence). The CDR3 is 18 residues long. The CDR3 DNA reads as TGTGCCTGGAGTACCCCCCAAGGGGGAGCGACCCTTAACTATGGCTACACCTTC. The encoded protein is CAWSTPQGGATLNYGYTF.

By sample fraction, this clone is medium-sized (0.01 to 0.1%). Distinct nucleotide sequences in the sample also encode this CDR3. The chain uses TRBV7-8 and TRBJ2-5, with 9 bases that match TRBD1. V dropped 5 bases and J dropped 5; count of bases not matched to a gene: 9. Germline-derived CDR1 and CDR2 are SGHVS and FQNEAQ. The CDR3 contains 15 residues. The CDR3 reads CASSPRDRVGETQYF. The CDR3 nucleotides are TGTGCCAGCAGCCCTCGGGACAGGGTGGGGGAGACCCAGTACTTC. The full variable domain, in which reference TRBV7-8 and TRBJ2-5 provide the parts outside the CDR3, is GAGVSQSPRYKVAKRGQDVALRCDPISGHVSLFWYQQALGQGPEFLTYFQNEAQLDKSGLPSDRFFAERPEGSVSTLKIQRTQQEDSAVYLCASSPRDRVGETQYFGPGTRLLVL.

V is TRBV2 and J is TRBJ2-1, with 14 bases aligning to TRBD2. This CDR3 contains 18 residues. Germline CDR1 SNHLY, CDR2 FYNNEI. V lost 5 bases, J lost 4 bases, and 10 bases stayed unmatched. CDR3 nucleotides: TGTGCCAGCAGTCCCGGGACTAGCGGGAGTGGGGCTTACAATGAGCAGTTCTTC. Its translation is CASSPGTSGSGAYNEQFF. The whole variable domain, filled in from reference TRBV2 and TRBJ2-1, reads EPEVTQTPSHQVTQMGQEVILRCVPISNHLYFYWYRQILGQKVEFLVSFYNNEISEKSEIFDDQFSVERPDGSNFTLKIRSTKLEDSAMYFCASSPGTSGSGAYNEQFFGPGTRLTVL.

The V call is TRBV5-1, the J call TRBJ2-7; D ambiguous. The CDR3 contains 14 residues. CDR1 SGHRS and CDR2 YFSETQ come from the germline V gene. Between the trimmed V and J ends, which lost 2 bases and 0 bases, there was a span of 9 bases. The CDR3 region is CASSFSPPSYEQYF. The CDR3, as DNA: TGCGCCAGCAGCTTCTCACCACCCTCCTACGAGCAGTACTTC.

The chain recombines TRBV29-1 with TRBJ1-2; D may be TRBD1 (5 bases). Trimming took off 7 bases at V and 8 bases at J, with 14 bases between the two ends. CDR3 size: 11 residues. CDR1 is SQVTM and CDR2 is ANQGSEA in the germline V gene. The CDR3 nucleotides read TGCAGCGCCCGGGACGGGCAGGGCTACACCTTC. Amino acids: CSARDGQGYTF.

The chain employs TRBV27 and TRBJ1-5; TRBD1 aligns across 9 bases. The CDR3 is 16 amino acids. Germline CDR1 reads MNHEY; CDR2 reads SMNVEV (reference sequence). With V trimmed by 6 bases and J by 6 bases, 12 bases remained unmatched. This CDR3 is CASRRGSGGQGQPQHF. CDR3 sequence (DNA): TGTGCCAGCAGGCGCGGGAGCGGGGGACAGGGTCAGCCCCAGCATTTT.

This chain uses TRBV5-5 with TRBJ1-1; 9 nucleotides line up with TRBD1. This CDR3 region has 15 residues. V trimming: 4 bases; J trimming: 3 bases; junction bases outside the gene matches: 7. Germline V lookup: CDR1 SGHKS, CDR2 YYEKEE (reference sequence). The CDR3 loop reads CASSPRGQGYTEAFF. The CDR3 DNA sequence: TGTGCCAGCAGCCCTCGAGGACAGGGGTACACTGAAGCTTTCTTT.

This clone came up a few times. In DNA form, the CDR3 reads TGTGCCAGCAGGCCGGGGACAGGTTGGAATTCACCCCTCCACTTT. Protein product: CASRPGTGWNSPLHF. The gene calls are TRBV27 and TRBJ1-6, with TRBD1 matching 8 bases. Germline V CDR1 and CDR2: MNHEY, SMNVEV (reference sequence). V shed 6 bases and J 7 bases; nucleotides not matched to a gene: 8. The CDR3 is 15 amino acids.

The chain carries TRBV14 and TRBJ2-7; 8 positions agree with TRBD1. In germline, CDR1 is SGHDN, CDR2 FVKESK. V gave up 4 bases and J gave up 9 bases; unmatched junction bases: 14. CDR3 size: 15 residues. CDR3 loop: CASSRTGTGILGQYF. CDR3 sequence (DNA): TGTGCCAGCAGCCGGACCGGGACAGGAATCCTGGGGCAGTACTTC.

This chain joins TRBV6-4 and TRBJ2-1, with D possibly being TRBD2 (6 bases). Trimming shortened V by 4 bases and J by 4 bases, and 14 bases separated the two germline ends. The V gene's germline CDR1 is MRHNA and CDR2 SNTAGT. The CDR3 is 15 residues long. The CDR3 reads CASSASSATYNEQFF. Here the CDR3 DNA reads TGTGCCAGCAGTGCGTCTAGCGCTACATACAATGAGCAGTTCTTC.

This clone occurred once. This chain links TRBV4-1 with TRBJ2-2; D gene uncertain. V lost 0 bases to trimming and J lost 1 base, with 9 bases between them. Germline V CDR1 and CDR2: MGHRA, YSYEKL. The CDR3 contains 16 residues. The CDR3 coding sequence is TGCGCCAGCAGCCAAGATAGAGCCTGGAACACCGGGGAGCTGTTTTTT. Translation: CASSQDRAWNTGELFF.

This clone was picked up a small number of times. The sample carries other DNA sequences with the same CDR3. The chain carries TRBV15 and TRBJ2-2, with D unclear. With 5 bases removed from V and 2 bases from J, the gap between germline ends came to 9 bases. Per germline, CDR1 LNHNV and CDR2 YYDKDF (reference sequence). The CDR3 is 14 residues long. The CDR3 region is CATSRTDNTGELFF. The CDR3 DNA sequence: TGTGCCACCAGCCGCACCGATAACACCGGGGAGCTGTTTTTT.